The clone carrying this TCR beta chain was observed a few times. Its specificity is not known. These data originate in a study of neoadjuvant nivolumab and ipilimumab in lung cancer. Study-level results: Resected-tumor TCR richness correlated positively with pretherapy blood richness. TCR sequencing covered a small number of samples.

This CDR3 has 13 amino acids. Germline lookup yields CDR1 MNHNY and CDR2 SVGAGI (reference sequence). TCRdb keeps only in-frame clones here, not all; method: immunoSEQ multiplex PCR. The sample holds under 15,000 clones, approximately 71% seen once. The sequence was obtained from an adult with non-small cell lung cancer. The rearrangement joins TRBV6-6 to TRBJ1-1; D is perhaps TRBD1 (5 bases). The source material was peripheral blood, sampled after neoadjuvant nivolumab, alone or with ipilimumab, at or shortly before surgery. CDR3 loop: CAGGSGAGTEAFF. In DNA form, the CDR3 reads TGTGCTGGTGGGTCCGGGGCGGGTACTGAAGCTTTCTTT.